The clone carrying this T cell receptor (beta chain) was observed a single time. The data stem from a study of OX40 agonist ivuxolimab in advanced cancers. Deletions cut 5 bases from V and 5 bases from J, with 18 bases between. The germline V gene has CDR1 MDHEN and CDR2 SYDVKM. CDR3 size: 15 residues. TCRdb's copy holds only in-frame clones and misses some; the assay was immunoSEQ multiplex PCR. The sample carries more than 50,000 clones, 70% to 90% recorded once. The chain has TRBV28 and TRBJ2-5; maybe TRBD2 (7 bases). The source of this sequence is an adult with an advanced solid tumor such as melanoma, head and neck, liver or kidney cancer. The starting material was CD4+ or CD8+ T cells sorted from blood, obtained in a trial of the OX40 agonist ivuxolimab. The DNA for the CDR3 is TGTGCCAGCAGTCCCTCGGGGGAGGGGGGCGAGACCCAGTACTTC. Translated: CASSPSGEGGETQYF.